Following are 27 T cell receptor beta chains from one sample sequenced in a study of STAT5B mutations in CD4+ large granular lymphocyte leukemia. The repertoire was sequenced with immunoSEQ multiplex PCR; TCRdb's copy has only in-frame clones and lacks some. The table records more than 30,000 clones, around 84% of them present only once. Sequenced: CD4+ T cells from blood buffy coats. Receptors originate from a human donor in good health.

The chain combines TRBV9 with TRBJ2-3; TRBD1 aligns across 7 bases. The CDR3 is 16 residues long. Losses at the gene ends were 3 bases for V and 0 bases for J; bases not matched to a gene: 7. Germline CDR1 reads SGDLS; CDR2 reads YYNGEE. The CDR3 loop is CASSERGGLSTDTQYF. The CDR3 DNA is TGTGCCAGCAGCGAACGAGGGGGCCTCAGCACAGATACGCAGTATTTT. The whole variable domain, remainder taken from reference TRBV9 and TRBJ2-3, is DSGVTQTPKHLITATGQRVTLRCSPRSGDLSVYWYQQSLDQGLQFLIQYYNGEERAKGNILERFSAQQFPDLHSELNLSSLELGDSALYFCASSERGGLSTDTQYFGPGTRLTVL.

Worth noting for this clone: Sequence at one end of the junction differs from germline and may be a read error. V gene TRBV7-9 combines with J gene TRBJ2-5, with TRBD2 matching 7 bases. The CDR3 loop spans 12 amino acids. The germline V gene has CDR1 SEHNR and CDR2 FQNEAQ (reference sequence). CDR3 in DNA: TGCGCTGGGGGGGGGAACCAAGAGACCCAGTACTTC. Protein sequence: CAGGGNQETQYF.

The chain links TRBV18 to TRBJ1-3; D gene unclear. V lost 3 bases, J lost 2 bases, and 11 bases lay in between. Germline loops: CDR1 KGHSH, CDR2 LQKENI. This CDR3 has 15 amino acids. The CDR3 DNA follows: TGTGCCAGCTCACCGCAAAGCGCGACTGGAAACACCATATATTTT. It codes for CASSPQSATGNTIYF.

V gene TRBV18 combines with J gene TRBJ2-1, with a weak D call TRBD2 (6 bases). CDR3 size: 14 residues. The germline V and J ends were trimmed by 0 bases and 7 bases, with 10 bases remaining between them. Per germline, CDR1 KGHSH and CDR2 LQKENI. Here the CDR3 reads CASSPPGGRNEQFF. DNA of the CDR3: TGTGCCAGCTCACCACCGGGGGGACGGAATGAGCAGTTCTTC.

The chain uses TRBV19 and TRBJ2-7, with TRBD1 matching 11 bases. The CDR3 is 15 residues long. Germline loops: CDR1 LNHDA, CDR2 SQIVND (reference sequence). The J segment lost 6 bases and the V segment lost 4 bases, leaving 8 bases of the junction unmatched. The CDR3 coding sequence is TGTGCCAGTAGTAACTCCGGGACAGGGGGTGGCGAGCAGTACTTC. This encodes CASSNSGTGGGEQYF.

The genes are TRBV25-1 and TRBJ2-5; D is unclear. The CDR3 consists of 13 residues. Germline V CDR1 and CDR2: MGHDK, SYGVNS. The V and J ends lost 1 base and 4 bases respectively, with 7 bases between them. As DNA, the CDR3 is TGTGCCAGCAGTGAATGGGCAGCAGAGACCCAGTACTTC. It yields the protein CASSEWAAETQYF.

The sample holds a few counts of this clone. J is TRBJ2-3 and V is TRBV11-3; 13 positions match TRBD2. V shed 5 bases and J 6 bases; nucleotides not matched to a gene: 11. The CDR3 totals 17 residues. Germline V gives CDR1 SGHNT, CDR2 YENEEA. The CDR3: CASSTGLAGIGTDTQYF. The CDR3, as DNA: TGTGCCAGCAGCACGGGACTAGCGGGAATAGGGACGGATACGCAGTATTTT.

The V and J genes are TRBV10-3 and TRBJ1-4, with a tentative D call TRBD1 (5 bases). From germline, CDR1 is ENHRY and CDR2 SYGVKD. V was pared by 6 bases and J by 8 bases, with 16 bases between. This CDR3 spans 14 amino acids. CDR3 sequence (DNA): TGTGCCATCAGACCAGACAGCGTCGGGGAAAAACTGTTTTTT. Its translation: CAIRPDSVGEKLFF.

The genes are TRBV18 and TRBJ2-5; 14 bases map to TRBD2. V lost 6 bases, J lost 4 bases, and 7 bases stayed unmatched. This CDR3 is built from 16 residues. Germline loops: CDR1 KGHSH, CDR2 LQKENI. The CDR3 protein is CASSRGTSGRRETQYF. The CDR3 bases are TGTGCCAGCTCTCGGGGGACTAGCGGGAGACGAGAGACCCAGTACTTC.

The DNA for the CDR3 is TGTGCCATCAGTGACGCGCGGACTGCAACTAATGAAAAACTGTTTTTT. Translated, it gives CAISDARTATNEKLFF. J is TRBJ1-4 and V is TRBV10-3; no clear D gene. Looked up from germline, CDR1 is ENHRY and CDR2 is SYGVKD. The CDR3 totals 16 residues. Trimming pared 3 bases from V and 0 bases from J, leaving 11 bases between.

This chain joins TRBV7-2 and TRBJ2-3; perhaps D is TRBD1 or TRBD2 (5 bases each). Trimming cost V 6 bases and J 2 bases, with 9 bases left between them. The CDR3 runs 13 residues. From germline, CDR1 is SGHTA and CDR2 FQGNSA. CDR3 sequence: CASRPGPTDTQYF. The CDR3 coding sequence is TGTGCCAGCAGGCCGGGGCCCACAGATACGCAGTATTTT.

CDR3 DNA: TGTGCCAGCTCCACGGGGACAGGCCACACTGAAGCTTTCTTT. It specifies CASSTGTGHTEAFF. V usage is TRBV7-9 and J usage is TRBJ1-1; 8 nucleotides match TRBD1. V lost 8 bases and J lost 3; bases outside the gene matches: 8. The CDR3 sequence is 14 residues long. Germline V gene data show CDR1 as SEHNR and CDR2 as FQNEAQ (reference sequence).

This clone has more than one count but fewer than ten. CDR3 loop: CASSITGIYEQYF. The CDR3 nucleotides read TGTGCCAGCAGTATAACAGGGATCTACGAGCAGTACTTC. The chain joins TRBV6-1 to TRBJ2-7; weak D call: TRBD1 (6 bases). The CDR3 runs 13 residues. V was cut by 5 bases and J by 3 bases, with 11 bases left in between. Germline V CDR1 and CDR2: MNHNS, SASEGT.

The chain is built from TRBV18 and TRBJ1-2; D call uncertain. Deletions cut 0 bases from V and 7 bases from J, with 15 bases between. Germline loops: CDR1 KGHSH, CDR2 LQKENI. This CDR3 region has 15 residues. This CDR3 is CASSPPGVRRVGYTF. CDR3 bases: TGTGCCAGCTCACCACCTGGGGTCAGAAGGGTTGGCTACACCTTC.

The rearrangement links TRBV19 to TRBJ2-1; TRBD1 matches 11 bases. The J segment lost 6 bases and the V segment lost 2 bases, leaving 3 bases of the junction unmatched. In germline, CDR1 is LNHDA, CDR2 SQIVND (reference sequence). The CDR3 extends over 15 amino acids. The CDR3 DNA reads as TGTGCCAGTAGTATACCCGGGACAGGGGGCAATGAGCAGTTCTTC. It codes for CASSIPGTGGNEQFF.

The chain uses TRBV7-3 and TRBJ2-5; D is unclear. Trimming cost V 1 base and J 2 bases, with 11 bases left between them. The CDR3 runs to 15 residues. Per the germline V gene, CDR1 is SGHTA and CDR2 is FQGTGA. CDR3 protein: CASSLSSHSQETQYF. The CDR3 nucleotides are TGTGCCAGCAGCTTAAGCTCCCACTCGCAAGAGACCCAGTACTTC.

The rearrangement links TRBV7-3 to TRBJ1-1; D gene unclear. The CDR3 loop spans 13 amino acids. Per the germline V gene, CDR1 is SGHTA and CDR2 is FQGTGA. V dropped 6 bases and J dropped 0 bases, with 8 bases sitting between them. The CDR3 DNA is TGTGCCAGCAGTCGAACCATGAACACTGAAGCTTTCTTT. This codes for CASSRTMNTEAFF.

The rearrangement links TRBV5-4 to TRBJ2-1, with 12 bases aligning to TRBD2. The CDR3 extends over 14 amino acids. Losses at the gene ends were 3 bases for V and 10 bases for J; bases not matched to a gene: 5. Germline assignment: CDR1 SGHNT and CDR2 YYREEE (reference sequence). The CDR3, as DNA: TGTGCCAGCAGCTCCGGACTAGCGGGAACGGAGCAGTTCTTC. Its protein product is CASSSGLAGTEQFF.

The chain joins TRBV10-3 to TRBJ2-1, with 10 bases identical to TRBD2. Germline V gives CDR1 ENHRY, CDR2 SYGVKD. The J segment lost 4 bases and the V segment lost 4 bases, leaving 10 bases of the junction unmatched. The CDR3 sequence is 17 residues long. DNA of the CDR3: TGTGCCATCAGTGGGACTAGCGGCGAAGGGGGTTACAATGAGCAGTTCTTC. This translates into CAISGTSGEGGYNEQFF.

This chain joins TRBV2 and TRBJ2-3, with D possibly TRBD2 on 5 matching bases. Between the trimmed V and J ends, which lost 3 bases and 3 bases, there was a span of 7 bases. Germline V gene lookup returns CDR1 SNHLY and CDR2 FYNNEI. This CDR3 has 13 residues. This CDR3 is CASSEDLTDTQYF. Here the CDR3 DNA reads TGTGCCAGCAGTGAGGACTTAACAGATACGCAGTATTTT.

The V call is TRBV29-1, the J call TRBJ2-1; D might be TRBD2 (6 bases). In germline, CDR1 is SQVTM, CDR2 ANQGSEA. The CDR3 runs 15 residues. The ends were cut back, 1 base at V and 6 bases at J, with 16 bases in the middle. Here the CDR3 DNA reads TGCAGCGTTGAAGGGTGGGACTTCCGATCCAATGAGCAGTTCTTC. This codes for CSVEGWDFRSNEQFF.

The chain combines TRBV11-3 with TRBJ2-2; 13 bases agree with TRBD2. Germline CDR1 and CDR2: SGHNT and YENEEA. Trimming cost V 8 bases and J 2 bases; bases outside gene matches: 8. This CDR3 has 17 residues. Here the CDR3 reads CASPRLAGGSNTGELFF. DNA of the CDR3: TGTGCCAGCCCAAGACTAGCGGGAGGATCCAACACCGGGGAGCTGTTTTTT.

This chain joins TRBV30 and TRBJ2-7, with no clear D. In germline, CDR1 is GTSNPN, CDR2 SVGIG (reference sequence). This CDR3 spans 12 amino acids. Trimming pared 2 bases from V and 4 bases from J, leaving 9 bases between. CDR3 loop: CAWSSSFYEQYF. The DNA of the CDR3 is TGTGCCTGGAGTTCCTCCTTTTACGAGCAGTACTTC. Filled out from reference TRBV30 and TRBJ2-7, the complete variable domain reads SQTIHQWPATLVQPVGSPLSLECTVEGTSNPNLYWYRQAAGRGLQLLFYSVGIGQISSEVPQNLSASRPQDRQFILSSKKLLLSDSGFYLCAWSSSFYEQYFGPGTRLTVT.

The chain combines TRBV7-6 with TRBJ2-2; 10 bases are shared with TRBD2. Trimming took 2 bases from V and 0 from J; bases not matched to a gene: 3. CDR1 SGHVS and CDR2 FNYEAQ come from the germline V gene. The CDR3 has 17 residues. The CDR3 sequence is CASSLQAGGPNTGELFF. CDR3 DNA sequence: TGTGCCAGCAGCTTACAAGCGGGAGGGCCGAACACCGGGGAGCTGTTTTTT.

This clone was observed once. The J gene is TRBJ1-2, the V gene TRBV6-6; D is unclear. The CDR3 is made up of 13 amino acids. Per germline, CDR1 MNHNY and CDR2 SVGAGI (reference sequence). Trimming took 6 bases from V and 2 from J, leaving 10 bases between them. The CDR3 spells CASSPPVNYGYTF. The CDR3 DNA is TGTGCCAGCAGCCCCCCGGTGAACTATGGCTACACCTTC.

The chain links TRBV5-5 to TRBJ1-1, with no clear D. This CDR3 region has 12 residues. Deletions cut 1 base from V and 8 bases from J, with 9 bases between. Looked up from germline, CDR1 is SGHKS and CDR2 is YYEKEE (reference sequence). This CDR3 reads CASSLSDYEAFF. The CDR3 nucleotides are TGTGCCAGCAGCTTGTCCGATTACGAAGCTTTCTTT.

The chain uses TRBV7-9 and TRBJ2-3, with no clear D. The V end was cut by 8 bases, the J end by 0 bases, with 15 bases between. The CDR3 totals 15 residues. Germline assignment: CDR1 SEHNR and CDR2 FQNEAQ (reference sequence). The CDR3 region is CASVLDGPSTDTQYF. The CDR3 DNA follows: TGTGCCAGCGTATTGGACGGTCCTAGCACAGATACGCAGTATTTT. The variable domain in full, completed from reference TRBV7-9 and TRBJ2-3, reads DTGVSQNPRHKITKRGQNVTFRCDPISEHNRLYWYRQTLGQGPEFLTYFQNEAQLEKSRLLSDRFSAERPKGSFSTLEIQRTEQGDSAMYLCASVLDGPSTDTQYFGPGTRLTVL.